The 21 T cell receptor beta chains below all came from one sample that was sequenced in a study of blood T cell repertoires in COVID-19. TCRdb's table, derived via immunoSEQ multiplex PCR, lists solely in-frame clones and lacks some. Of roughly 100,000 clones listed, about 84% were seen once; the top ten hold around a quarter. The sequenced sample was peripheral blood. The receptor set was obtained from a man older than 75 with active or convalescent COVID-19.

This rearrangement joins TRBV2 to TRBJ2-3, with TRBD2 matching 8 bases. CDR1 SNHLY and CDR2 FYNNEI come from the germline V gene. The CDR3 contains 14 residues. V shed 6 bases, J shed 1 base, and the junction held 3 bases outside the gene matches. The CDR3 bases are TGTGCCAGCAGCGCAGCGGGGGGCACAGATACGCAGTATTTT. Protein sequence: CASSAAGGTDTQYF.

The chain uses TRBV19 and TRBJ2-1; 7 nucleotides match TRBD1. This CDR3 has 15 residues. The V and J ends lost 8 bases and 2 bases, in that order; junction bases with no gene match: 9. The germline V gene has CDR1 LNHDA and CDR2 SQIVND (reference sequence). CDR3 sequence reads: CASSVGQEAYNEQFF. The CDR3 DNA reads as TGTGCCAGTTCAGTCGGACAGGAGGCCTACAATGAGCAGTTCTTC.

The gene calls are TRBV27 and TRBJ1-2, with D perhaps TRBD1 (5 bases). Trimming shortened V by 3 bases and J by 4 bases, and 9 bases separated the two germline ends. Germline lookup yields CDR1 MNHEY and CDR2 SMNVEV (reference sequence). This CDR3 is built from 13 residues. The CDR3 DNA is TGTGCCAGCAGTTTGAGACAGAGCTATGGCTACACCTTC. Translated, it gives CASSLRQSYGYTF.

This chain uses TRBV5-1 with TRBJ1-2, with D possibly matching TRBD1 (5 bases). This CDR3 is 17 amino acids long. The V end was cut by 4 bases, the J end by 0 bases, with 19 bases between. Germline CDR1 SGHRS, CDR2 YFSETQ. CDR3 region: CASSQMLGAQANYGYTF. The CDR3 DNA reads TGCGCCAGCAGCCAGATGTTGGGCGCACAGGCTAACTATGGCTACACCTTC.

The chain couples TRBV5-1 to TRBJ1-3; 8 bases are a match to TRBD1. Trimming at V came to 4 bases and at J to 4 bases, leaving 7 bases not matched to a gene. The germline CDR1 and CDR2 sequences are SGHRS and YFSETQ. The CDR3 is 15 residues long. CDR3 amino acids: CASSATDRGGNTIYF. CDR3 nucleotide sequence: TGCGCCAGCAGCGCCACCGACAGGGGAGGAAACACCATATATTTT.

This chain joins TRBV15 and TRBJ2-7; D gene uncertain. Germline-derived CDR1 and CDR2 are LNHNV and YYDKDF (reference sequence). V gave up 0 bases and J gave up 3 bases, with 6 bases separating them. This CDR3 spans 13 amino acids. DNA of the CDR3: TGTGCCACCAGCAGAGATGGCGGCTACGAGCAGTACTTC. It encodes CATSRDGGYEQYF.

The chain is built from TRBV3-1 (or the pseudogene TRBV3-2) and TRBJ2-1; 9 bases match TRBD2. There are 16 residues in the CDR3. CDR1 LGHDT and CDR2 YNNKEL come from the germline V gene (reference sequence). V was pared by 0 bases and J by 7 bases, with 7 bases of the junction left unmatched. The CDR3 is CASSQERAGGRNEQFF. CDR3 in DNA: TGTGCCAGCAGCCAAGAACGGGCGGGGGGGCGGAATGAGCAGTTCTTC.

The V call is TRBV5-1, the J call TRBJ2-1; D is ambiguous. The CDR3 has 15 amino acids. Trimming removed 4 bases at V and 4 bases at J, with 15 bases between. Germline V gives CDR1 SGHRS, CDR2 YFSETQ. DNA for the CDR3: TGCGCCAGCAGCCCTACTTCCTCCCCGTACAATGAGCAGTTCTTC. Amino acids: CASSPTSSPYNEQFF.

DNA of the CDR3: TGTGCCAGCAGTAGCCCGGGACAGGTCTATGGCTACACCTTC. Translating it yields CASSSPGQVYGYTF. V gene TRBV28 combines with J gene TRBJ1-2; 8 bases map to TRBD1. CDR1 and CDR2 from the germline V gene are MDHEN and SYDVKM. This CDR3 is 14 amino acids long. The junction had 6 bases not matched to a gene; V was cut back by 5 bases and J by 4 bases.

The chain carries TRBV5-1 and TRBJ2-2; D perhaps matches TRBD2 (6 bases). With 0 bases removed from V and 6 bases from J, the gap between germline ends came to 12 bases. The CDR3 consists of 15 residues. Germline CDR1 and CDR2: SGHRS and YFSETQ. In nucleotides, the CDR3 is TGCGCCAGCAGCTTGGGGACTACCGAGGCCGGGGAGCTGTTTTTT. It encodes CASSLGTTEAGELFF. The entire variable domain, with the rest obtained from reference TRBV5-1 and TRBJ2-2, is as follows: KAGVTQTPRYLIKTRGQQVTLSCSPISGHRSVSWYQQTPGQGLQFLFEYFSETQRNKGNFPGRFSGRQFSNSRSEMNVSTLELGDSALYLCASSLGTTEAGELFFGEGSRLTVL.

The rearrangement uses TRBV28 and TRBJ1-3; possible D gene TRBD1, 5 bases. CDR1 and CDR2 (germline): MDHEN, SYDVKM. The CDR3 sequence is 14 residues long. Trimming took off 3 bases at V and 4 bases at J, with 10 bases between the two ends. This CDR3 is CASSFRTLGNTIYF. The CDR3 bases are TGTGCCAGCAGTTTCAGGACACTCGGAAACACCATATATTTT.

This chain joins TRBV30 and TRBJ2-5, with D unclear. The V gene lost 5 bases and the J gene lost 4 bases, with 14 bases spanning the gap. CDR1 and CDR2 from the germline V gene are GTSNPN and SVGIG (reference sequence). CDR3 length: 13 residues. This CDR3 is CAWRHGPGETQYF. The DNA of the CDR3 is TGTGCCTGGCGGCATGGCCCGGGAGAGACCCAGTACTTC.

This chain connects TRBV9 to TRBJ1-2; D not certain. This CDR3 comprises 15 residues. The V gene lost 4 bases and the J gene lost 5 bases, with 18 bases spanning the gap. Looked up from germline, CDR1 is SGDLS and CDR2 is YYNGEE. The CDR3 DNA reads as TGTGCCAGCAGCTCCCCGTGGGTAGAGCGATATGGCTACACCTTC. Translated: CASSSPWVERYGYTF.

This clone was observed a few times. The chain employs TRBV11-1 and TRBJ1-5; D is undetermined. CDR3 length: 13 residues. CDR1 is SGHAT and CDR2 is FQDESV in the germline V gene (reference sequence). Trimming cost V 4 bases and J 7 bases, with 11 bases left between them. CDR3 in DNA: TGTGCCAGCAGCTCTAGACCGGGACAGCCCCAGCATTTT. Encoded protein: CASSSRPGQPQHF.

The chain is built from TRBV12-5 and TRBJ2-2; D is perhaps TRBD1 (6 bases). This CDR3 contains 16 residues. The germline CDR1 and CDR2 sequences are LGHNT and FRNRAP. The V gene lost 1 base and the J gene lost 5 bases, with 14 bases spanning the gap. CDR3 DNA: TGTGCTAGTGGTTTGGAACAGGGATGGGGGACCGGGGAGCTGTTTTTT. It specifies CASGLEQGWGTGELFF.

The chain uses TRBV19 and TRBJ1-2; a weak D match, TRBD1 (5 bases). The CDR3 length is 16 residues. Germline lookup yields CDR1 LNHDA and CDR2 SQIVND (reference sequence). The germline V and J ends were trimmed by 0 bases and 6 bases, with 17 bases remaining between them. This CDR3 reads CASSIEGLTAWDGYTF. The CDR3 DNA sequence: TGTGCCAGTAGTATAGAGGGACTGACCGCCTGGGATGGCTACACCTTC.

This chain uses TRBV30 with TRBJ1-4; a possible D gene is TRBD1 (6 bases). The CDR3 contains 14 residues. V shed 0 bases and J shed 6 bases, with 11 bases lying between them. From germline, CDR1 is GTSNPN and CDR2 SVGIG (reference sequence). The CDR3 region is CAWSVGGGDEKLFF. CDR3 nucleotides: TGTGCCTGGAGTGTAGGCGGGGGCGATGAAAAACTGTTTTTT.

The chain uses TRBV12-3 or TRBV12-4 and TRBJ1-1; 8 nucleotides agree with TRBD1. CDR3 length: 13 residues. V gave up 6 bases and J gave up 5 bases; unmatched junction bases: 5. For the CDR3, the DNA is TGTGCCAGCAGAACAGGGGGATGGACTGAAGCTTTCTTT. Its protein product is CASRTGGWTEAFF.

This clone came up once. This chain connects TRBV7-2 to TRBJ1-5; D is undetermined. The CDR3 length is 16 residues. V was trimmed by 4 bases and J by 4 bases, leaving 17 bases between them. CDR1 is SGHTA, CDR2 FQGNSA, per germline. For the CDR3, the DNA is TGTGCCAGCAGCTCCGCTTCCGGGAGCTTAAATCAGCCCCAGCATTTT. It specifies CASSSASGSLNQPQHF.

The V and J genes are TRBV7-9 and TRBJ2-7; TRBD2 is a possible D gene (6 bases). V lost 5 bases, J lost 4 bases, and 18 bases lay in between. Germline values: CDR1 SEHNR, CDR2 FQNEAQ (reference sequence). The CDR3 consists of 15 residues. The CDR3 DNA is TGTGCCAGCAGCATTACGGCGGGGATAGGGTACGAGCAGTACTTC. The encoded protein is CASSITAGIGYEQYF.

The chain recombines TRBV18 with TRBJ1-5; D gene unclear. Germline loops: CDR1 KGHSH, CDR2 LQKENI. This CDR3 has 14 amino acids. V was cut by 2 bases and J by 5 bases, with 10 bases left in between. CDR3 DNA sequence: TGTGCCAGCTCACCAAGTGGAGCATATCAGCCCCAGCATTTT. Protein product: CASSPSGAYQPQHF.